This T cell receptor (beta chain) was sequenced for a study of blood T cell repertoires in COVID-19 (dated by TCRdb to 2020 to 2022). With respect to the entire study: The collaborator samples originated in the United States, Italy and Spain and spanned the acute and convalescent phases of COVID-19. The repertoires were released in a freely available public database meant as a resource for research on the immune response to SARS-CoV-2. The samples were drawn from two sources: the first 160 participants of the ongoing ImmuneRACE study, and 1,200 or so subjects contributed by 6 global collaborators. The material from the prospective study consisted of cDNA or gDNA derived from T cells, B-cell-depleted T cells, or PBMCs. A de-identified subject ID, COVID-19 status, age in years and sex were almost always included in the sample metadata. Where available, HLA class I and class II types were obtained from metadata supplied by the sample provider rather than from assay-based typing. Deeply sampled blood TCRbeta repertoires from subjects exposed to, actively infected with, or recovered from COVID-19 were included in the dataset.

TCRbeta CDR3 regions were amplified from genomic DNA using the immunoSEQ Assay, a bias-controlled multiplex PCR. The study's own analysis went as follows. Within the assay, amplification of reference gene primers was used to estimate how many nucleated cells each sample contained. Sequence reads were collapsed and filtered to measure the absolute abundance of every unique TCRbeta CDR3 rearrangement. For each sample, productive Simpson clonality was calculated by taking the square root of Simpson's diversity index across productive rearrangements. TCRdb provides this immuneACCESS table in a form limited to in-frame rearrangements. Some clones are lacking; in checked studies, under half of them reflect an unresolved V gene, and why the rest are absent is not known. Clone size and V and J calls were adopted from that table, with D and trimming inferred from the DNA. The sample has 450,000 to 600,000 clones on record, 87% of them singletons. Roughly 0.7% of the sample is held by the ten biggest clonotypes.

From its cysteine to its phenylalanine, the CDR3 spans 14 amino acids. Of the read, only the CDR3 DNA is kept; its 42 bases are in frame from base 1. CDR1 and CDR2 were assigned from the germline V gene (reference sequence) as SEHNR and FQNEAQ. V is cut back by 4 bases and J by 5 bases, with 6 bases in the junction unmatched. Participants in the prospective study were enrolled through a virtual design, were aged 18 to 89 years, and lived in 24 United States geographic areas. In the prospective study, participants were assigned to cohorts based on the clinical history participants reported in a screening survey and a study questionnaire. For ImmuneRACE Cohort 3, a participant was defined as recovered based on two consecutive negative NP/OP PCR tests, clearance by a healthcare professional, or resolution of symptoms. In the prospective study, whole blood, serum and a nasopharyngeal or oropharyngeal swab were collected from each participant by mobile phlebotomists. Prospective study participants could optionally give additional blood draws and questionnaires over an approximately 2-month period. Before DNA extraction, prospective study blood samples were shipped either frozen or at room temperature.

What the research found in general, with its limitations: Clinical and demographic metadata were provided uncurated, with the amount varying by source and participant.

In the case of this clone: There is no known antigen for this receptor. The sample holds no much larger clone one base away, and base qualities are not on file.

Material for sequencing was PBMCs or T cells enriched from blood (not recorded which). The V and J segments used are TRBV7-9 and TRBJ2-7; 9 bases in the middle match TRBD1. This TCR derives from a woman aged 18 to 35 who had recovered from COVID-19. At the DNA level, the sequence is TGTGCCAGCAGCTCCTGGGACAGGGTAAACGAGCAGTACTTC. This is translated as CASSSWDRVNEQYF.